The 30 T cell receptor beta chains below come from one sample, sequenced in a study of blood T cell repertoires in COVID-19. Method: immunoSEQ multiplex PCR; TCRdb's copy keeps in-frame clones and lacks some. Here the sample spans over 200,000 clones, 75% to 90% being singletons. Material: peripheral blood. The receptors derive from a human donor in a cohort sampled during active COVID-19.

This clone occurred once. The CDR3 here is CASSVGGGGELFF. CDR3 bases: TGCGCCAGCAGTGTAGGGGGCGGCGGGGAGCTGTTTTTT. This chain uses TRBV10-1 with TRBJ2-2, with 7 bases matching TRBD1. V gave up 4 bases and J gave up 7 bases; unmatched junction bases: 3. The CDR3 length is 13 residues. Per germline, CDR1 WNHNN and CDR2 SYGVQD (reference sequence).

This rearrangement joins TRBV4-3 to TRBJ1-5; no reliable D call. CDR1 and CDR2 from the germline V gene are LGHNA and YSLEER. The CDR3 is 17 residues long. Trimming left V 0 bases short and J 0 bases short, with 12 bases between. CDR3 nucleotides: TGCGCCAGCAGCCAAGATGCGGGTCCCTATAGCAATCAGCCCCAGCATTTT. Its protein product is CASSQDAGPYSNQPQHF.

This chain connects TRBV28 to TRBJ1-5, with TRBD1 as a possible D gene (5 bases). This CDR3 comprises 14 residues. Trimming stripped 7 bases from V and 13 bases from J, with 23 bases between. The germline V gene encodes CDR1 MDHEN and CDR2 SYDVKM. CDR3 nucleotides: TGTGCCAGCACTCCTCCTCAGGCGATAGCAGGGCAGCATTTT. Translating gives CASTPPQAIAGQHF.

The chain employs TRBV7-8 and TRBJ1-4; 7 nucleotides line up with TRBD1. V was pared by 7 bases and J by 3 bases, with 5 bases of the junction left unmatched. The germline gives CDR1 SGHVS, CDR2 FQNEAQ. This CDR3 contains 14 residues. CDR3 coding DNA: TGTGCCAGCAACTCGGGACAGCCTAATGAAAAACTGTTTTTT. Encoded protein: CASNSGQPNEKLFF.

The rearrangement links TRBV6-2 or TRBV6-3 to TRBJ2-3; 13 bases match TRBD2. Germline-derived CDR1 and CDR2 are MNHEY and SVGEGT. This CDR3 spans 17 amino acids. The V and J ends lost 1 base and 2 bases, in that order; junction bases with no gene match: 3. The CDR3 is CASSYLGLAGHTDTQYF. CDR3 sequence (DNA): TGTGCCAGCAGTTACTTGGGACTAGCGGGACACACAGATACGCAGTATTTT.

This rearrangement joins TRBV3-1 (or the pseudogene TRBV3-2) to TRBJ1-2, with a possible D match to TRBD1 (5 bases). CDR1 is LGHDT and CDR2 is YNNKEL in the germline V gene (reference sequence). Trimming stripped 3 bases from V and 3 bases from J, with 17 bases between. The CDR3 has 16 residues. The CDR3 region is CASSQQSGGRYYGYTF. CDR3 DNA: TGTGCCAGCAGCCAGCAGAGCGGGGGGAGGTACTATGGCTACACCTTC.

V gene TRBV28 combines with J gene TRBJ1-5; D not certain. The CDR3 is 15 residues long. Germline V gene lookup returns CDR1 MDHEN and CDR2 SYDVKM. V was pared by 2 bases and J by 0 bases, with 8 bases between. This CDR3 reads CASSLGQYSNQPQHF. CDR3 DNA sequence: TGTGCCAGCAGTTTAGGGCAGTATAGCAATCAGCCCCAGCATTTT.

The genes are TRBV18 and TRBJ2-3; 9 nucleotides match TRBD2. The V gene's germline CDR1 is KGHSH and CDR2 LQKENI. V shed 6 bases and J 1 base; nucleotides not matched to a gene: 2. CDR3 length: 14 amino acids. The CDR3 DNA is TGTGCCAGCTCCCGGACTAGCGGCACAGATACGCAGTATTTT. Encoded protein: CASSRTSGTDTQYF. Drawing the rest from reference TRBV18 and TRBJ2-3, the complete variable domain is NAGVMQNPRHLVRRRGQEARLRCSPMKGHSHVYWYRQLPEEGLKFMVYLQKENIIDESGMPKERFSAEFPKEGPSILRIQQVVRGDSAAYFCASSRTSGTDTQYFGPGTRLTVL.

The genes are TRBV29-1 and TRBJ1-5; no definite D call. The CDR3 spans 13 residues. CDR1 is SQVTM, CDR2 ANQGSEA, per germline. V was shortened by 7 bases and J by 3 bases, with 13 bases between the two germline ends. The DNA for the CDR3 is TGCAGCGCCCGGGAGAGCATCAATCAGCCCCAGCATTTT. It is translated as CSARESINQPQHF.

The chain combines TRBV9 with TRBJ2-7; TRBD1 matches at 8 bases. With 3 bases clipped from V and 4 bases from J, the junction kept 6 bases outside the gene matches. The germline V gene has CDR1 SGDLS and CDR2 YYNGEE. The CDR3 sequence is 14 residues long. CDR3 amino acids: CASSADRVSYEQYF. DNA of the CDR3: TGTGCCAGCAGCGCGGACAGGGTATCTTACGAGCAGTACTTC.

The rearrangement links TRBV19 to TRBJ1-5; D is undetermined. This CDR3 spans 13 amino acids. V lost 6 bases and J lost 3, with 9 bases in between. CDR1 and CDR2 from the germline V gene are LNHDA and SQIVND (reference sequence). The CDR3 region is CASRAGFNQPQHF. CDR3 DNA: TGTGCCAGTAGGGCAGGTTTCAATCAGCCCCAGCATTTT.

CDR3 loop: CASSPLANTQYF. DNA of the CDR3: TGTGCCAGCTCACCACTAGCGAATACGCAGTATTTT. The V gene is TRBV18, the J gene TRBJ2-3; D is perhaps TRBD2 (5 bases). The CDR3 consists of 12 residues. With 1 base removed from V and 7 bases from J, the gap between germline ends came to 6 bases. In germline, CDR1 is KGHSH, CDR2 LQKENI.

V gene TRBV6-6 combines with J gene TRBJ2-7; 7 bases are shared with TRBD2. The CDR3 covers 14 residues. The germline V gene encodes CDR1 MNHNY and CDR2 SVGAGI (reference sequence). The trim removed 6 bases at V and 0 bases at J, leaving 5 bases unmatched. This CDR3 is CASSRDYGSYEQYF. CDR3 coding DNA: TGTGCCAGCAGCAGGGACTACGGCTCCTACGAGCAGTACTTC.

This clone was observed many times. The sample has other DNA sequences that encode this CDR3 too. The chain carries TRBV27 and TRBJ2-1; D might be TRBD2 (6 bases). Looked up from germline, CDR1 is MNHEY and CDR2 is SMNVEV (reference sequence). This CDR3 contains 14 residues. V was pared by 2 bases and J by 8 bases, with 13 bases between. CDR3 amino acids: CASSLRSGGDEQFF. CDR3 DNA: TGTGCCAGCAGTTTACGGTCAGGAGGGGATGAGCAGTTCTTC.

The chain has TRBV19 and TRBJ1-5, with 10 bases fitting TRBD1. Germline CDR1 and CDR2: LNHDA and SQIVND (reference sequence). The V gene end was trimmed by 6 bases and the J gene end by 6 bases; junction bases not matched to a gene: 8. The CDR3 has 15 residues. The CDR3 coding sequence is TGTGCCAGTAGCGGGGACAGGGGAAGGGGTCAGCCCCAGCATTTT. This gives the protein CASSGDRGRGQPQHF.

The rearrangement uses TRBV5-6 and TRBJ1-3; D uncertain. The CDR3 length is 14 residues. V shed 4 bases and J shed 0 bases, with 8 bases lying between them. Germline CDR1 reads SGHDT; CDR2 reads YYEEEE. The CDR3 DNA reads TGTGCCAGCAGCCCTACTTTCTCTGGAAACACCATATATTTT. Encoded protein: CASSPTFSGNTIYF.

The rearrangement links TRBV6-6 to TRBJ1-1, with 7 bases identical to TRBD1. CDR1 is MNHNY and CDR2 is SVGAGI in the germline V gene (reference sequence). Trimming took 8 bases from V and 5 from J; bases not matched to a gene: 14. CDR3 size: 15 residues. In nucleotides, the CDR3 is TGTGCCAGCCTAGCCCACACAGGGGAAGGAACTGAAGCTTTCTTT. Protein sequence: CASLAHTGEGTEAFF.

This chain connects TRBV5-4 to TRBJ1-1, with TRBD1 matching over 7 bases. The V and J ends lost 4 bases and 1 base, in that order; junction bases with no gene match: 7. Germline V gene lookup returns CDR1 SGHNT and CDR2 YYREEE (reference sequence). The length of the CDR3 is 15 residues. Here the CDR3 reads CASSGGGGPNTEAFF. The CDR3, as DNA: TGTGCCAGCAGCGGAGGAGGGGGCCCGAACACTGAAGCTTTCTTT.

This clone has a handful of counts. The chain has TRBV5-6 and TRBJ2-2; weak D call: TRBD2 (5 bases). V lost 5 bases and J 4 bases, leaving 15 bases between the germline ends. CDR1 and CDR2 from the germline V gene are SGHDT and YYEEEE. There are 15 residues in the CDR3. The CDR3 nucleotides read TGTGCCAGCAGGCACCGTAGCCGGGGCACCGGGGAGCTGTTTTTT. It encodes CASRHRSRGTGELFF. The full variable domain, rest sourced from reference TRBV5-6 and TRBJ2-2, is DAGVTQSPTHLIKTRGQQVTLRCSPKSGHDTVSWYQQALGQGPQFIFQYYEEEERQRGNFPDRFSGHQFPNYSSELNVNALLLGDSALYLCASRHRSRGTGELFFGEGSRLTVL.

The table lists this clone with a few counts. Additional DNA sequences in this sample encode the identical CDR3. The V and J genes are TRBV7-9 and TRBJ1-3; D ambiguous. The CDR3 length is 15 residues. CDR1 is SEHNR and CDR2 is FQNEAQ in the germline V gene (reference sequence). The V end was cut by 3 bases, the J end by 1 base, with 10 bases between. CDR3: CASSLGQASGNTIYF. Here the CDR3 DNA reads TGTGCCAGCAGCTTGGGCCAGGCATCTGGAAACACCATATATTTT.

The chain uses TRBV30 and TRBJ2-1, with D maybe TRBD2 (5 bases). This CDR3 comprises 17 residues. Trimming shortened V by 2 bases and J by 0 bases, and 17 bases separated the two germline ends. From germline, CDR1 is GTSNPN and CDR2 SVGIG (reference sequence). As DNA, the CDR3 is TGTGCCTGGAGTCGGCCAAGCGGAGCTAGCTCCTACAATGAGCAGTTCTTC. Its protein is CAWSRPSGASSYNEQFF.

The chain employs TRBV5-1 and TRBJ1-4; D gene unclear. Germline CDR1 SGHRS, CDR2 YFSETQ. The CDR3 totals 15 residues. Trimming took off 2 bases at V and 1 base at J, with 9 bases between the two ends. The CDR3 protein is CASSLPGRTNEKLFF. As DNA, the CDR3 is TGCGCCAGCAGCTTACCGGGTCGAACTAATGAAAAACTGTTTTTT.

This clone appeared a few times. This chain links TRBV7-9 with TRBJ2-7; D is undetermined. There are 11 residues in the CDR3. V was trimmed by 5 bases and J by 4 bases, leaving 6 bases between them. Per germline, CDR1 SEHNR and CDR2 FQNEAQ (reference sequence). CDR3 DNA sequence: TGTGCCAGCAGCCCAGGTTACGAGCAGTACTTC. Encoded protein: CASSPGYEQYF.

This clone was seen just once. This sequence joins TRBV28 and TRBJ2-7; D is possibly TRBD1 (6 bases). Germline V lookup: CDR1 MDHEN, CDR2 SYDVKM. There are 17 residues in the CDR3. V gave up 6 bases and J gave up 0 bases, with 21 bases separating them. CDR3 in DNA: TGTGCCAGCAGGTCTCCAGGGGTGCGGGCCAGCTCCTACGAGCAGTACTTC. Its protein is CASRSPGVRASSYEQYF.

This chain uses TRBV5-1 with TRBJ2-7; D is unclear. Trimming cost V 2 bases and J 0 bases, with 18 bases left between them. Germline values: CDR1 SGHRS, CDR2 YFSETQ. This CDR3 is built from 17 residues. CDR3 in amino acids: CASSFFPPSVSSYEQYF. CDR3 coding DNA: TGCGCCAGCAGCTTTTTCCCCCCTTCCGTGAGCTCCTACGAGCAGTACTTC.

V and J are TRBV6-5 and TRBJ2-1; no clear D. The V gene lost 0 bases and the J gene lost 7 bases, with 10 bases spanning the gap. The germline V gene encodes CDR1 MNHEY and CDR2 SVGAGI. The CDR3 extends over 14 amino acids. The CDR3 DNA sequence: TGTGCCAGCAGTTACTCGCCTAGTCAAAATGAGCAGTTCTTC. Protein: CASSYSPSQNEQFF.

V usage is TRBV19 and J usage is TRBJ1-4; TRBD1 aligns across 8 bases. V lost 3 bases, J lost 5 bases, and 5 bases stayed unmatched. The germline V gene has CDR1 LNHDA and CDR2 SQIVND (reference sequence). This CDR3 is 15 amino acids long. The CDR3 sequence is CASSMDRVPNEKLFF. The CDR3 region has the DNA TGTGCCAGTAGTATGGACAGGGTCCCGAATGAAAAACTGTTTTTT.

This clone came up once. For the CDR3, the DNA is TGTGCCAGCAGCTTAGTGTTTCCGGCAGGGGAGATTGGCTACACCTTC. Residues: CASSLVFPAGEIGYTF. This chain connects TRBV11-2 to TRBJ1-2; a weak D match, TRBD1 (6 bases). Deletions cut 1 base from V and 7 bases from J, with 19 bases between. The germline V gene has CDR1 SGHAT and CDR2 FQNNGV. This CDR3 has 16 amino acids.

The chain combines TRBV2 with TRBJ1-5; D not certain. The CDR3 has 13 amino acids. V was cut by 3 bases and J by 4 bases, with 7 bases left in between. CDR1 and CDR2 from the germline V gene are SNHLY and FYNNEI. The CDR3 nucleotides read TGTGCCAGCAGTGAGGAGGGTAATCAGCCCCAGCATTTT. Translated: CASSEEGNQPQHF.

V gene TRBV4-3 combines with J gene TRBJ2-7; D might be TRBD1 (5 bases). CDR1 LGHNA and CDR2 YSLEER come from the germline V gene. V lost 1 base to trimming and J lost 5 bases, with 12 bases between them. The CDR3 has 14 amino acids. The CDR3 loop is CASSQVLRAHEQYF. CDR3 nucleotides: TGCGCCAGCAGCCAAGTACTCAGGGCGCACGAGCAGTACTTC.